This entry describes one T cell receptor beta chain. This entry comes from a study of blood T cell repertoires in COVID-19. V dropped 5 bases and J dropped 4; count of bases not matched to a gene: 4. CDR1 and CDR2 from the germline V gene are MRHNA and SNTAGT. The CDR3 length is 14 residues. Generated by immunoSEQ multiplex PCR, the TCRdb table keeps only in-frame clones and is missing some. In the table there are fewer than 300,000 clones, roughly 85% of which are singletons. The sample consisted of peripheral blood. This TCR was recovered from a woman under 30 with acute or convalescent COVID-19. J is TRBJ2-3 and V is TRBV6-4; 9 nucleotides match TRBD2. CDR3 nucleotides: TGTGCCAGCAGTCCTAGCGGGATTTCAGATACGCAGTATTTT. This sequence encodes CASSPSGISDTQYF.